Following are 20 T cell receptor beta chains from one sample sequenced in a study of blood T cell repertoires in COVID-19. TCRdb's table, derived via immunoSEQ multiplex PCR, lists solely in-frame clones and lacks some. Here the sample spans about 69,000 clones, approximately 86% being singletons. What was sequenced was peripheral blood. The receptors were sampled from a middle-aged man with COVID-19, enrolled during active disease.

The V call is TRBV6-4, the J call TRBJ2-2, with D possibly being TRBD1 (6 bases). The CDR3 has 14 amino acids. Trimming stripped 7 bases from V and 4 bases from J, with 13 bases between. Germline V gene data show CDR1 as MRHNA and CDR2 as SNTAGT. DNA of the CDR3: TGTGCCAGCAACAGGGATTTTGGCACCGGGGAGCTGTTTTTT. This translates into CASNRDFGTGELFF.

The chain recombines TRBV6-5 with TRBJ2-2, with TRBD2 matching 7 bases. V shed 7 bases and J 9 bases; nucleotides not matched to a gene: 8. The CDR3 is 13 amino acids. From germline, CDR1 is MNHEY and CDR2 SVGAGI. CDR3 nucleotides: TGTGCCAGCACCCTGGGGGGGGTCCGGGAGCTGTTTTTT. Its protein is CASTLGGVRELFF.

The chain joins TRBV2 to TRBJ2-1; 13 bases are a match to TRBD2. The junction had 2 bases not matched to a gene; V was cut back by 6 bases and J by 3 bases. The CDR3 length is 15 residues. Germline CDR1 is SNHLY and CDR2 is FYNNEI. CDR3 coding DNA: TGTGCCAGCAGCTGGACTAGCGGGGGCTACAATGAGCAGTTCTTC. This sequence encodes CASSWTSGGYNEQFF.

The chain is built from TRBV10-3 and TRBJ2-2; 8 nucleotides agree with TRBD2. Trimming cost V 8 bases and J 3 bases; bases outside gene matches: 5. Germline loops: CDR1 ENHRY, CDR2 SYGVKD. The CDR3 is 14 amino acids. CDR3 sequence reads: CAIWGGGHTGELFF. The DNA of the CDR3 is TGTGCCATCTGGGGCGGGGGGCACACCGGGGAGCTGTTTTTT.

There are a few counts of this clone. This chain uses TRBV19 with TRBJ1-5; 7 nucleotides align to TRBD1. Germline CDR1 and CDR2: LNHDA and SQIVND (reference sequence). The CDR3 length is 15 residues. Trimming cost V 7 bases and J 4 bases; bases outside gene matches: 10. The CDR3 loop is CASTPTEQGNQPQHF. CDR3 sequence (DNA): TGTGCCAGTACCCCCACGGAACAGGGGAATCAGCCCCAGCATTTT.

The V gene is TRBV28, the J gene TRBJ2-7; tentatively, D is TRBD1 (5 bases). Germline loops: CDR1 MDHEN, CDR2 SYDVKM. V was cut by 6 bases and J by 2 bases, with 17 bases left in between. There are 15 residues in the CDR3. The CDR3, as DNA: TGTGCCAGCAGCCCCCCCGGCAGGGCGGCCTACGAGCAGTACTTC. Translated, it gives CASSPPGRAAYEQYF.

CDR3 in DNA: TGTGCAAGTCGCCACTCGAACACTGAAGCTTTCTTT. It specifies CASRHSNTEAFF. The rearrangement links TRBV12-2 to TRBJ1-1. TRBV12-2 represents a pseudogene. The CDR3 covers 12 residues.

This clone was seen just once. This chain uses TRBV12-2 with TRBJ1-3; whether TRBD1, the table's D call, matches the DNA was not checked. TRBV12-2 is a pseudogene. The CDR3 length is 17 residues. In nucleotides, the CDR3 is TGTGCAAGTCGCTTTGGATTGGTCAGGGTGACTGGAAACACCATATATTTT. The encoded protein is CASRFGLVRVTGNTIYF.

CDR3 bases: TGTGCCAGCAGTTTAGACGACAGGTTTTTTAATTCACCCCTCCACTTT. Translated, it gives CASSLDDRFFNSPLHF. The J gene is TRBJ1-6, the V gene TRBV28; possibly TRBD1 for D (6 bases). CDR3 length: 16 amino acids. The V gene's germline CDR1 is MDHEN and CDR2 SYDVKM. Trimming shortened V by 2 bases and J by 6 bases, and 14 bases separated the two germline ends.

V is TRBV5-1 and J is TRBJ2-7; 7 bases are shared with TRBD1. The junction had 5 bases not matched to a gene; V was cut back by 3 bases and J by 2 bases. The germline V gene has CDR1 SGHRS and CDR2 YFSETQ. CDR3 length equals 14 residues. The CDR3 is CASSSDRVTYEQYF. The CDR3 DNA sequence: TGCGCCAGCAGCTCTGACAGGGTCACCTACGAGCAGTACTTC.

The gene calls are TRBV19 and TRBJ2-1; 10 bases match TRBD2. The CDR3 contains 14 residues. Germline CDR1 and CDR2: LNHDA and SQIVND (reference sequence). The trim removed 9 bases at V and 4 bases at J, leaving 6 bases unmatched. The CDR3 bases are TGTGCCAGCAAATTAGCGGGGGGTTACAATGAGCAGTTCTTC. Protein sequence: CASKLAGGYNEQFF.

This rearrangement joins TRBV19 to TRBJ2-1; 8 bases agree with TRBD1. CDR1 and CDR2 (germline): LNHDA, SQIVND (reference sequence). The CDR3 runs to 14 residues. V dropped 7 bases and J dropped 8; count of bases not matched to a gene: 10. The CDR3 region has the DNA TGTGCCAGTACCCGCGGACAGGGAGGCGATGAGCAGTTCTTC. Its translation is CASTRGQGGDEQFF. The whole variable domain, filled in from reference TRBV19 and TRBJ2-1, reads DGGITQSPKYLFRKEGQNVTLSCEQNLNHDAMYWYRQDPGQGLRLIYYSQIVNDFQKGDIAEGYSVSREKKESFPLTVTSAQKNPTAFYLCASTRGQGGDEQFFGPGTRLTVL.

The chain uses TRBV6-5 and TRBJ2-3, with 12 bases identical to TRBD2. Germline V gives CDR1 MNHEY, CDR2 SVGAGI. CDR3 size: 16 residues. The J segment lost 0 bases and the V segment lost 4 bases, leaving 2 bases of the junction unmatched. The DNA for the CDR3 is TGTGCCAGCAGTTCTAGCGGGGGGGCTAGCACAGATACGCAGTATTTT. It is translated as CASSSSGGASTDTQYF.

The chain combines TRBV2 with TRBJ2-1, with D possibly TRBD1 on 6 matching bases. The length of the CDR3 is 15 residues. Germline V CDR1 and CDR2: SNHLY, FYNNEI. The V and J ends lost 6 bases and 2 bases respectively, with 14 bases between them. The CDR3 spells CASRETEGAYNEQFF. The CDR3 DNA is TGTGCCAGCAGGGAGACAGAGGGGGCCTACAATGAGCAGTTCTTC. Together with reference TRBV2 and TRBJ2-1, the CDR3 gives the full variable domain: EPEVTQTPSHQVTQMGQEVILRCVPISNHLYFYWYRQILGQKVEFLVSFYNNEISEKSEIFDDQFSVERPDGSNFTLKIRSTKLEDSAMYFCASRETEGAYNEQFFGPGTRLTVL.

The chain combines TRBV30 with TRBJ1-5; D remains ambiguous. Trimming stripped 5 bases from V and 2 bases from J, with 10 bases between. In germline, CDR1 is GTSNPN, CDR2 SVGIG (reference sequence). This CDR3 has 13 amino acids. The CDR3 sequence: CAWSRVGNQPQHF. DNA for the CDR3: TGTGCCTGGTCGAGGGTCGGCAATCAGCCCCAGCATTTT.

The chain has TRBV7-8 and TRBJ1-1, with D possibly TRBD1 on 6 matching bases. V lost 5 bases and J 4 bases, leaving 14 bases between the germline ends. Germline assignment: CDR1 SGHVS and CDR2 FQNEAQ. CDR3 length: 14 amino acids. The CDR3 bases are TGTGCCAGCAGCCAACAGGGTTGGGCCACTGAAGCTTTCTTT. Residues: CASSQQGWATEAFF.

The chain recombines TRBV19 with TRBJ2-7; 9 bases map to TRBD2. The germline gives CDR1 LNHDA, CDR2 SQIVND (reference sequence). V lost 5 bases, J lost 1 base, and 3 bases stayed unmatched. The CDR3 runs 14 residues. DNA of the CDR3: TGTGCCAGTAGTGCCACTAGCGGGTCCTACGAGCAGTACTTC. Residues: CASSATSGSYEQYF.

This chain links TRBV4-1 with TRBJ2-7; D gene uncertain. This CDR3 has 14 amino acids. Looked up from germline, CDR1 is MGHRA and CDR2 is YSYEKL. The V end was cut by 2 bases, the J end by 6 bases, with 14 bases between. CDR3 loop: CASSQMSVPREQYF. The DNA of the CDR3 is TGCGCCAGCAGCCAAATGAGTGTTCCACGCGAGCAGTACTTC.

This sequence joins TRBV6-5 and TRBJ2-1; 9 bases align to TRBD1. In germline, CDR1 is MNHEY, CDR2 SVGAGI. The CDR3 runs 15 residues. V was pared by 5 bases and J by 5 bases, with 7 bases of the junction left unmatched. Written as DNA, the CDR3 is TGTGCCAGCAGTCGCGGGACAGGGATCGACAATGAGCAGTTCTTC. Residues: CASSRGTGIDNEQFF.

The table lists this clone with a count of one. The chain uses TRBV10-3 and TRBJ2-7, with D perhaps matching TRBD1 (6 bases). CDR3 length equals 14 residues. V was shortened by 4 bases and J by 2 bases, with 12 bases between the two germline ends. Germline CDR1 and CDR2: ENHRY and SYGVKD. The CDR3 DNA sequence: TGTGCCATCAGTGGGACAGCGGAAACCTACGAGCAGTACTTC. It is translated as CAISGTAETYEQYF.